The T cell receptor beta chain described here comes from a study of shared clonotypes between healthy human individuals. Notes on the study in general: Around 5% of naive CD4 clonotypes were shared across a few donors. Naive subsets generally exceeded memory subsets in estimated richness.

Comment on this clone: Its target is not known.

TCRdb's table, derived via immunoSEQ multiplex PCR, lists solely in-frame clones and lacks some. Among some 690,000 clones listed, 80% to 95% were seen once. V shed 0 bases and J shed 3 bases, with 8 bases lying between them. Germline values: CDR1 LGHNA, CDR2 YSLEER. The CDR3 length is 15 residues. The V gene is TRBV4-3, the J gene TRBJ1-4; TRBD1 might be the D (5 bases). This clonotype was sampled from a man aged 18 to 30 in good health. Some clones in this sample may be carry-over from other donors' samples. The specimen sequenced was memory CD8+ T cells from PBMCs. Indicated subset: CD45RO+ cells pooled with CCR7-negative TemRA cells. In DNA, the CDR3 is TGCGCCAGCAGCCAAGATAGGGGTCCTAATGAAAAACTGTTTTTT. Its translation: CASSQDRGPNEKLFF.